The T cell receptor beta chain described here comes from a study of blood T cell repertoires in COVID-19. At the level of the study: The United States, Italy and Spain supplied acute and convalescent COVID-19 samples. PBMCs, B-cell-depleted T cells, or T cells were the source of the cDNA or gDNA that made up the material.

In the study's own analysis: Scientists estimated how many nucleated cells there were by amplifying reference gene primers. Measured with immunoSEQ multiplex PCR; TCRdb has only the in-frame clones, and not every one. The V and J calls and clone size were taken over from that table, and D and trimming were inferred from the DNA. There are 180,000 or so clones in the sample; roughly 85% occur only once, and around 7.5% lies in the top ten. The CDR3 has 14 amino acids. Trimming took 0 bases from V and 2 from J, leaving 7 bases between them. CDR1 is SGDLS, CDR2 YYNGEE, per germline. This clone was counted a few times.

This clonotype was sampled from a woman between 55 and 75 years old with acute or convalescent COVID-19. Specimen: peripheral blood. This chain links TRBV9 with TRBJ2-3, with D perhaps matching TRBD2 (6 bases). The CDR3 loop reads CASSVAGATDTQYF. The CDR3 DNA follows: TGTGCCAGCAGCGTAGCGGGAGCCACAGATACGCAGTATTTT.